This is a list of T cell receptor beta chains from one sample in a study of blood T cell repertoires in COVID-19. Produced via immunoSEQ multiplex PCR; TCRdb's table is partial and in-frame only. The table records 50,000 to 70,000 clones, around 79% of them present only once. What was sequenced was peripheral blood. These receptors were taken from a human donor in a cohort sampled during active COVID-19. Both conserved end residues are part of each CDR3.

cdr3_aa v_call
CASSLASVEGADEQFF TRBV5-1
CASSPRRGSPYEQYF TRBV9
CASSLIPTRQQETQYF TRBV7-3
CASSAPDSVYEQYF TRBV2
CASSYEAGGLNEQYF TRBV7-6
CASSEPTGSSGNTIYF TRBV7-9
CASSLGQGLEAFF TRBV11-2
CASSRFWVSSGRRSSYEQYF TRBV28
CASSLIVGGRTEAFF TRBV5-1
CANLRDRDHLSGANVLTF TRBV2
CASSQEQGWYGYTF TRBV4-3
CASSHRQASDTQYF TRBV6-6
CASSFGRFGGDYGYTF TRBV5-6
CASSLDYRAALREQYF TRBV6-5
CAWRDRGTGNTIYF TRBV30
CASSSHWTSGYEQYF TRBV5-5
CASSLYQGRVQYF TRBV27
CASSMANTGELFF TRBV19
CASSTGQGVVKSPLHF TRBV28
CASRDRGREQFF TRBV2
CASSQQGVGVETQYF TRBV7-2
CAWSRLNTEAFF TRBV30
CASSLARGLSGYTF TRBV7-2
CASSLDAGAEQYF TRBV27
CASSLVRGQVPSYEQYF TRBV28
CSVNSGDSTDTQYF TRBV29-1
CASSWERLAGFSYEQYF TRBV6-2/TRBV6-3
CSASSGLYTEAFF TRBV20-1
CASSSGGDYGYTF TRBV11-2
CASSPIAAGAGANVLTF TRBV18
CASTLKDRGWNQPQHF TRBV6-6
CASSHFPSGVRYEQYF TRBV4-1
CASRASGTGELFF TRBV6-5
CASSGQGAYEQYF TRBV9
CASSTLDRSEQPQHF TRBV6-5
CASSVTETGSYEQYF TRBV11-2
CASSYSNMNTEAFF TRBV6-5
CASVRREANVLTF TRBV2
CATRTSGDREQYF TRBV27
CASSTDRGETQYF TRBV5-4
CASSLVWTEAFF TRBV7-9
CASSPDRGGQPQHF TRBV18
CASSSRTGTNEKLFF TRBV28
CASSTQSSGANVLTF TRBV7-6
CATSGLGEVAGKQYF TRBV24-1
CASWTDMGYEQYF TRBV2
CASSYSIAQGLYEQYF TRBV6-2/TRBV6-3
CASSEWGGQKHNEQFF TRBV6-1
CASSPEQVSSYEQYF TRBV18
CASSRQGAGTNEKLFF TRBV6-6
CASSLNRGRGYTF TRBV2
CASSYSSAGGPHEQYF TRBV6-5
CASRSQQPETQYF TRBV5-6
CASSLGASGGTYEQYF TRBV7-6